The present entry profiles one T cell receptor beta chain with its context. The data stem from a study of OX40 agonist ivuxolimab in advanced cancers. Assay used: immunoSEQ multiplex PCR; TCRdb lists only in-frame clones, some missing. This sample has some 25,000 clones; 88% occur once, and the top ten carry about 9.6%. In germline, CDR1 is LNHDA, CDR2 SQIVND (reference sequence). The CDR3 consists of 16 residues. J lost 3 bases, V lost 7 bases, and 11 bases had no gene match. The sequence came from an adult with an advanced solid tumor such as melanoma, head and neck, liver or kidney cancer. The sample in question was CD4+ or CD8+ T cells sorted from blood, obtained in a trial of the OX40 agonist ivuxolimab. V and J are TRBV19 and TRBJ2-1; 8 nucleotides agree with TRBD1. The CDR3 here is CASTYKGQVGYNEQFF. The CDR3 DNA reads TGTGCCAGTACCTACAAGGGACAGGTTGGCTACAATGAGCAGTTCTTC.